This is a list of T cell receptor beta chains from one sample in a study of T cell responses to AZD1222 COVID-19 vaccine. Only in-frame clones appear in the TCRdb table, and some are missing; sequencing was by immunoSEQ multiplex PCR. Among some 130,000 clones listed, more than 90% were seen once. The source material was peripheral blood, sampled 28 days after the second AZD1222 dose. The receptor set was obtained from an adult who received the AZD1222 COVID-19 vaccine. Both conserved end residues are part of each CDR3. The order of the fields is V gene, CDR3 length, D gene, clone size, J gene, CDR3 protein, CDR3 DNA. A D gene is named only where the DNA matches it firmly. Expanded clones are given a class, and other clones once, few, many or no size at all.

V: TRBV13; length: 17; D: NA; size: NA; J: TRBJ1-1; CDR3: CASSLAGPAAMNTEAFF; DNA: TGTGCCAGCAGCTTAGCAGGTCCCGCTGCAATGAACACTGAAGCTTTCTTT
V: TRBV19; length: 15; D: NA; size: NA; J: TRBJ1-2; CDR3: CASNDRRGAAYGYTF; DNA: TGTGCCAGTAACGACCGCCGTGGGGCCGCCTATGGCTACACCTTC
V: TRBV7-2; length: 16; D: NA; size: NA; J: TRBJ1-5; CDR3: CASSPLLRGRNQPQHF; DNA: TGTGCCAGCAGCCCATTGTTGAGGGGCAGAAATCAGCCCCAGCATTTT
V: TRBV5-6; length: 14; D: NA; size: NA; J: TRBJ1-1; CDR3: CASSIRTVNTEAFF; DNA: TGTGCCAGCAGCATCCGGACAGTGAACACTGAAGCTTTCTTT
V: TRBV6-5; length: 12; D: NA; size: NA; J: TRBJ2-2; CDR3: CASSYGTGELFF; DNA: TGTGCCAGCAGTTACGGCACCGGGGAGCTGTTTTTT
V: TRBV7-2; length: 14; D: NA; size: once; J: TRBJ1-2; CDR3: CASSPGRNNYGYTF; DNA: TGTGCCAGCAGCCCAGGGAGAAATAACTATGGCTACACCTTC
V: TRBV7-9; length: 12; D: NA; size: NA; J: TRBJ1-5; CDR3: CASSLGDQPQHF; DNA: TGTGCCAGCAGCTTAGGGGACCAGCCCCAGCATTTT
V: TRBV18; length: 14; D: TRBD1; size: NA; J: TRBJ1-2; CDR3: CASSPGDRSSGYTF; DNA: TGTGCCAGCTCACCAGGGGACAGGAGTAGTGGCTACACCTTC
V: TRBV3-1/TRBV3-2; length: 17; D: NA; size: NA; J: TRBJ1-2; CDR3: CASSPAYGRDLRRDYTF; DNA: TGTGCCAGCAGCCCAGCCTATGGGAGGGATCTCCGCCGGGACTACACCTTC
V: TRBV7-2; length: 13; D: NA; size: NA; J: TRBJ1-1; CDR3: CASSFRMNTEAFF; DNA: TGTGCCAGCAGCTTCAGAATGAACACTGAAGCTTTCTTT
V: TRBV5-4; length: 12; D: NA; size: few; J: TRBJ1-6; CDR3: CASSSGSSPLHF; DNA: TGTGCCAGCAGTTCAGGGTCCTCACCCCTCCACTTT
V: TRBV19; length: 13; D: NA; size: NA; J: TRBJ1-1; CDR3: CASSIAAYTEAFF; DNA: TGTGCCAGTAGTATAGCGGCCTACACTGAAGCTTTCTTT
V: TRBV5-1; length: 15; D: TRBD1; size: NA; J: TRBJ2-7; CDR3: CASSLGDRINYEQYF; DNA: TGCGCCAGCAGCTTGGGGGACAGAATTAACTACGAGCAGTACTTC
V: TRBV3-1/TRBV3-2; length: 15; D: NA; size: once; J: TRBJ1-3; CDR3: CASSQEGSSGNTIYF; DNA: TGTGCCAGCAGCCAAGAAGGCAGCTCTGGAAACACCATATATTTT
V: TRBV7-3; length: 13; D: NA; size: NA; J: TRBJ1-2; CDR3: CASSLKGTGGNSF; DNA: TGTGCCAGCAGCTTAAAGGGCACGGGGGGAAATAGCTTC
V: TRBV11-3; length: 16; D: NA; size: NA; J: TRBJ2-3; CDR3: CASSLDEGAWTDTQYF; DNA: TGTGCCAGCAGCTTAGATGAGGGAGCGTGGACAGATACGCAGTATTTT
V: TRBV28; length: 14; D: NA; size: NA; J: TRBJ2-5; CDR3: CASSFLPSMGTQYF; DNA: TGTGCCAGCAGTTTTCTCCCTAGCATGGGGACCCAGTACTTC
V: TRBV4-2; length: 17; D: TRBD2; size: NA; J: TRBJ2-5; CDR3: CASSQVGRGGGGETQYF; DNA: TGTGCCAGCAGCCAAGTTGGACGGGGGGGCGGCGGAGAGACCCAGTACTTC
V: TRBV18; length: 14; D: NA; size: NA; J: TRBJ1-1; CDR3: CASSPEEESTEAFF; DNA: TGTGCCAGCTCACCAGAGGAGGAGAGCACTGAAGCTTTCTTT
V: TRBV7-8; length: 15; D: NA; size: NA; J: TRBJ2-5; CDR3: CASSLALGRQETQYF; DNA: TGTGCCAGCAGCTTAGCGTTAGGGAGGCAAGAGACCCAGTACTTC
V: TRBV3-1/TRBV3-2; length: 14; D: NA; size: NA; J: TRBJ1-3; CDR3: CASSSESSGNTIYF; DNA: TGTGCCAGCAGCTCGGAGAGCTCTGGAAACACCATATATTTT
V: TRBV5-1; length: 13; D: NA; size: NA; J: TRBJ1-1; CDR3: CASSSAWGTEAFF; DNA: TGCGCCAGCAGCTCCGCTTGGGGCACTGAAGCTTTCTTT
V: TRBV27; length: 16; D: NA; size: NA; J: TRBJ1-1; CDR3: CASSLVPGSWNTEAFF; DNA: TGTGCCAGCAGTTTAGTCCCCGGGAGTTGGAACACTGAAGCTTTCTTT
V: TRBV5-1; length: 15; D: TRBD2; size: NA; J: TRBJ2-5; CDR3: CASSFGLAGQETQYF; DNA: TGCGCCAGCAGCTTCGGACTAGCGGGGCAAGAGACCCAGTACTTC
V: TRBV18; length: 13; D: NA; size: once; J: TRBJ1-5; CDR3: CASSPDEYQPQHF; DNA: TGTGCCAGCTCACCGGATGAGTATCAGCCCCAGCATTTT
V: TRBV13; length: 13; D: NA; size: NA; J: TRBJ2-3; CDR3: CASSRQVVNTQYF; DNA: TGTGCCAGCAGCCGTCAGGTCGTGAATACGCAGTATTTT
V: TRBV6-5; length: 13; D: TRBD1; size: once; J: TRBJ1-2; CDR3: CASSSETGGGYTF; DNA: TGTGCCAGCAGTTCGGAAACAGGGGGTGGCTACACCTTC
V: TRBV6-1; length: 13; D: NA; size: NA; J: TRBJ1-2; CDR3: CASSELGRYGYTF; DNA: TGTGCCAGCAGTGAACTGGGGAGGTATGGCTACACCTTC
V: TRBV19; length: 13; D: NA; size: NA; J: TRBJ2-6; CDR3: CASRPSGANVLTF; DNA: TGTGCCAGTCGCCCTTCTGGGGCCAACGTCCTGACTTTC
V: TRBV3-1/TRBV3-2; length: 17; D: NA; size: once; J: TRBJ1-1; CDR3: CASSQHRRPRGNTEAFF; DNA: TGTGCCAGCAGCCAACATAGGAGGCCCCGGGGGAACACTGAAGCTTTCTTT
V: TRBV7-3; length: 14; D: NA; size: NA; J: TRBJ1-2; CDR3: CASSLTGEGDGYTF; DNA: TGTGCCAGCAGCTTAACGGGAGAAGGGGATGGCTACACCTTC
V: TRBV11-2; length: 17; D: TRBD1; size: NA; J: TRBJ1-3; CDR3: CASSSGQGLNSGNTIYF; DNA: TGTGCCAGCAGCTCGGGACAGGGACTCAACTCTGGAAACACCATATATTTT
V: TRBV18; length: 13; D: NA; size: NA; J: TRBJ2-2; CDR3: CASYSGNTGELFF; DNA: TGTGCCAGCTATTCGGGGAACACCGGGGAGCTGTTTTTT